The T cell receptor (beta chain) under discussion was sequenced for a study of PD-L1 blockade in urothelial cancer. Study-level information: Blood was subjected to analysis at 3 weeks (second dose) and 6 weeks following treatment start. Findings of the study overall: At 3 weeks on treatment, tumor-associated clones expanded more with durable benefit.

Sequencing used immunoSEQ multiplex PCR; TCRdb keeps in-frame clones, though not all of them. The sample holds about 52,000 clones, roughly 80% seen once. The germline CDR1 and CDR2 sequences are MNHEY and SVGAGI. The CDR3 extends over 11 amino acids. Trimming shortened V by 5 bases and J by 8 bases, and 10 bases separated the two germline ends. On this clone: Its antigen is undetermined.

V gene TRBV6-5 combines with J gene TRBJ2-7; D perhaps matches TRBD1 (6 bases). The sample here was PBMCs, taken around atezolizumab (anti-PD-L1) treatment. The sequence derives from a man aged 65 to 79 with urothelial cancer. The CDR3 nucleotides are TGTGCCAGCAGTAACAGGGCCCAGCAGTACTTC. Residues: CASSNRAQQYF.